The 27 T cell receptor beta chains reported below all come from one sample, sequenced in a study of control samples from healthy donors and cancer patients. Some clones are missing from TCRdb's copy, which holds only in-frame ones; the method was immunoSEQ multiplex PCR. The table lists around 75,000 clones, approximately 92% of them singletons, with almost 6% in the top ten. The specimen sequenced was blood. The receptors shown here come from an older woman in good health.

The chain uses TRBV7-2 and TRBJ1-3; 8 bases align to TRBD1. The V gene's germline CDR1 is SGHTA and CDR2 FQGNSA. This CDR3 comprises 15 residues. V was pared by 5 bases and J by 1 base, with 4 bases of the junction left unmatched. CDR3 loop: CASSPYRGSGNTIYF. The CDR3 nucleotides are TGTGCCAGCAGCCCATACAGGGGGTCTGGAAACACCATATATTTT.

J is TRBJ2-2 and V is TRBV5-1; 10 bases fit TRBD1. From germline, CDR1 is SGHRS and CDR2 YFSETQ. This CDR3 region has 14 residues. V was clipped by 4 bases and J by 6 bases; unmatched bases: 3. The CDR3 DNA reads TGCGCCAGCAGCCCAGGACAGGGGGCCGGGGAGCTGTTTTTT. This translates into CASSPGQGAGELFF.

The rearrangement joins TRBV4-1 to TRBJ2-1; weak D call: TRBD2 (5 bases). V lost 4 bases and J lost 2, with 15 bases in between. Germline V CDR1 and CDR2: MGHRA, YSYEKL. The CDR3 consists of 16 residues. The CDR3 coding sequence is TGCGCCAGCAGCCCCTATGGGAGTAGACCCTACAATGAGCAGTTCTTC. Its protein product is CASSPYGSRPYNEQFF.

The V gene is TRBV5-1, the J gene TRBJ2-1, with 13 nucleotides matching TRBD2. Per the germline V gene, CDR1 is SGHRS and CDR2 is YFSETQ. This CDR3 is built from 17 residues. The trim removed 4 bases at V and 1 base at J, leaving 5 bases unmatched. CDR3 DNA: TGCGCCAGCAGCCCGCCGGGACTAGCGGGATCCTACAATGAGCAGTTCTTC. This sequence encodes CASSPPGLAGSYNEQFF.

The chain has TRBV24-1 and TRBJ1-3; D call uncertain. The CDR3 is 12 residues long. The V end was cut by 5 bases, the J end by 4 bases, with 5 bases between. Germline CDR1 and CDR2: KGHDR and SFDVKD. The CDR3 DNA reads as TGTGCCACCAGTGGTCAGGGAAACACCATATATTTT. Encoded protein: CATSGQGNTIYF.

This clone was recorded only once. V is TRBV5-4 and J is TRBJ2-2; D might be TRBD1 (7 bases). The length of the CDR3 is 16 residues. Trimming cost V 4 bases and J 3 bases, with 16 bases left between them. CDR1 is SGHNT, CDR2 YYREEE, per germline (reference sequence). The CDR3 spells CASSPSRGVDTGELFF. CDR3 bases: TGTGCCAGCAGCCCCTCCAGGGGGGTAGACACCGGGGAGCTGTTTTTT.

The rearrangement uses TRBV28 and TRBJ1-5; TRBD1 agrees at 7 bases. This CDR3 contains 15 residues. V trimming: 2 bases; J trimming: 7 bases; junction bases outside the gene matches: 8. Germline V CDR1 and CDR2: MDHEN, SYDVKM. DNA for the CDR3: TGTGCCAGCAGTTTACTACAGGGGAAGCGGCAGCCCCAGCATTTT. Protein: CASSLLQGKRQPQHF.

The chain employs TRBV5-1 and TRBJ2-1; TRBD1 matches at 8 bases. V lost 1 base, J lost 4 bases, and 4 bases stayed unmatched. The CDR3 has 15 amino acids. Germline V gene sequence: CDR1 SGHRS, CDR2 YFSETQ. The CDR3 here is CASSLLDRVYNEQFF. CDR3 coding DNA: TGCGCCAGCAGCTTGCTGGACAGGGTATACAATGAGCAGTTCTTC.

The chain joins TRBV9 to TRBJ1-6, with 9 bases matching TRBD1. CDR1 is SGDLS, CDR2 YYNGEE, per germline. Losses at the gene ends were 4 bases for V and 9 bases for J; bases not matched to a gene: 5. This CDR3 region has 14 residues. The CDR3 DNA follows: TGTGCCAGCAGCCGCGGGACAGGGATTTCACCCCTCCACTTT. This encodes CASSRGTGISPLHF.

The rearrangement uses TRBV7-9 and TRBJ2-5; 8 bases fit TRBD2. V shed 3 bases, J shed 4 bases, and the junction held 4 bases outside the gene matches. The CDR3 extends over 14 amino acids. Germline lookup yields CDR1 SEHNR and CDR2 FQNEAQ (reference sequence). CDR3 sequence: CASSLSLAGETQYF. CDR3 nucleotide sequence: TGTGCCAGCAGCTTGAGTCTAGCGGGAGAGACCCAGTACTTC.

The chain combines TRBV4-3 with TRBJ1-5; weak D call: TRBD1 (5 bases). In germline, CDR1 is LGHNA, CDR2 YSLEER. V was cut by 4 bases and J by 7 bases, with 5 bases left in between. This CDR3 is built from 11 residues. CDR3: CASSRDQPQHF. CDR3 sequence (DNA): TGCGCCAGCAGCCGGGACCAGCCCCAGCATTTT.

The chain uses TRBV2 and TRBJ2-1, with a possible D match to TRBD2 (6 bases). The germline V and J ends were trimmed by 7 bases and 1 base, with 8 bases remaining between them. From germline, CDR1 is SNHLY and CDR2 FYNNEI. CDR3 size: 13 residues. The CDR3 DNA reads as TGTGCCAGCATACGGGGGTCCTACAATGAGCAGTTCTTC. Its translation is CASIRGSYNEQFF.

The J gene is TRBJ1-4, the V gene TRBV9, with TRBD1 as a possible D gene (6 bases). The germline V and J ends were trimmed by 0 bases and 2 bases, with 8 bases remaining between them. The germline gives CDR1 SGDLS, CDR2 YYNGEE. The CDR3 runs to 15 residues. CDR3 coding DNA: TGTGCCAGCAGCGTAGAGGGGGGGACTAATGAAAAACTGTTTTTT. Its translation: CASSVEGGTNEKLFF.

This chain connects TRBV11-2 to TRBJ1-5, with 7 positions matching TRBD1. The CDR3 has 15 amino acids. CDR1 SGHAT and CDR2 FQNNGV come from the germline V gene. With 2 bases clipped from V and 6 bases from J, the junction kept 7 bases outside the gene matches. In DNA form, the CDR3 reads TGTGCCAGCAGCTTATCAGAGGGGGCAGGTCAGCCCCAGCATTTT. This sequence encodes CASSLSEGAGQPQHF. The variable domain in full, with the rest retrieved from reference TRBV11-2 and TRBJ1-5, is EAGVAQSPRYKIIEKRQSVAFWCNPISGHATLYWYQQILGQGPKLLIQFQNNGVVDDSQLPKDRFSAERLKGVDSTLKIQPAKLEDSAVYLCASSLSEGAGQPQHFGDGTRLSIL.

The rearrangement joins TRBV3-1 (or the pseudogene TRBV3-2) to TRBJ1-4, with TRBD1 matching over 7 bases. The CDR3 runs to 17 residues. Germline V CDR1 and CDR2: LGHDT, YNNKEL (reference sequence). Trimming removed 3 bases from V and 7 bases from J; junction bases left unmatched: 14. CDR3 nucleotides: TGTGCCAGCAGCCAGGGACAGATTCGGCCGCAAATTGAAAAACTGTTTTTT. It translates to CASSQGQIRPQIEKLFF.

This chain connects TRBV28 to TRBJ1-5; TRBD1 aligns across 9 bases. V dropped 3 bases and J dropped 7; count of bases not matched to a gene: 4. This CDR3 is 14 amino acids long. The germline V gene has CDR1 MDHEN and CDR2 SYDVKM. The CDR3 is CASSLGQGFQPQHF. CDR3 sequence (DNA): TGTGCCAGCAGTTTGGGACAGGGCTTCCAGCCCCAGCATTTT. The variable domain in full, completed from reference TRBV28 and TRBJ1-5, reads DVKVTQSSRYLVKRTGEKVFLECVQDMDHENMFWYRQDPGLGLRLIYFSYDVKMKEKGDIPEGYSVSREKKERFSLILESASTNQTSMYLCASSLGQGFQPQHFGDGTRLSIL.

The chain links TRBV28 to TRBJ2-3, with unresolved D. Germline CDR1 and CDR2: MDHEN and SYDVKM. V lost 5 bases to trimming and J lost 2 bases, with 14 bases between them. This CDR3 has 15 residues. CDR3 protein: CASSPHGPITDTQYF. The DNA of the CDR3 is TGTGCCAGCAGTCCCCACGGACCGATCACAGATACGCAGTATTTT. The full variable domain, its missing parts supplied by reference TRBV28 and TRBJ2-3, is DVKVTQSSRYLVKRTGEKVFLECVQDMDHENMFWYRQDPGLGLRLIYFSYDVKMKEKGDIPEGYSVSREKKERFSLILESASTNQTSMYLCASSPHGPITDTQYFGPGTRLTVL.

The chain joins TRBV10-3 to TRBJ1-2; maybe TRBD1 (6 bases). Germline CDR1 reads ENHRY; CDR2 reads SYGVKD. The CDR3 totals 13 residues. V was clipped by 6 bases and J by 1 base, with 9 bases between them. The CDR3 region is CAIRDSDNYGYTF. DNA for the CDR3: TGTGCCATCAGGGACAGTGATAACTATGGCTACACCTTC.

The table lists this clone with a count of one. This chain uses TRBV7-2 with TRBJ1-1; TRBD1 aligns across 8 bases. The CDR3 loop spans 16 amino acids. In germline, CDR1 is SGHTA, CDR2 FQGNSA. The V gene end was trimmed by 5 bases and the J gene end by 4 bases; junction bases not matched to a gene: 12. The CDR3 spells CASSRTGQRGGTEAFF. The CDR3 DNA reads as TGTGCCAGCAGCAGGACAGGGCAGAGAGGTGGCACTGAAGCTTTCTTT.

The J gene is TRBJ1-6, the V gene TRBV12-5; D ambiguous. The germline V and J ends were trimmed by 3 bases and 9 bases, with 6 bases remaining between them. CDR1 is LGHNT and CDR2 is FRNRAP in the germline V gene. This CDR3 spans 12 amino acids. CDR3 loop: CASGFPSSPLHF. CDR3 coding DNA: TGTGCTAGTGGTTTCCCTAGTTCACCCCTCCACTTT.

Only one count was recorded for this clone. DNA for the CDR3: TGTGCCACCAGCAGAGATCAGGGGCGACAAGAGACCCAGTACTTC. Its protein product is CATSRDQGRQETQYF. This chain joins TRBV15 and TRBJ2-5, with D maybe TRBD1 (6 bases). This CDR3 region has 15 residues. In germline, CDR1 is LNHNV, CDR2 YYDKDF (reference sequence). The V and J ends lost 0 bases and 2 bases respectively, with 10 bases between them.

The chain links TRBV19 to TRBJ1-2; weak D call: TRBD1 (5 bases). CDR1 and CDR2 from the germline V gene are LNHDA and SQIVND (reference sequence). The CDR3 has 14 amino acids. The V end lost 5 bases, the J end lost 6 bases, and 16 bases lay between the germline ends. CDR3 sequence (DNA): TGTGCCAGTAGTCCACTTCCAGGGTATGATGGCTACACCTTC. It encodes CASSPLPGYDGYTF.

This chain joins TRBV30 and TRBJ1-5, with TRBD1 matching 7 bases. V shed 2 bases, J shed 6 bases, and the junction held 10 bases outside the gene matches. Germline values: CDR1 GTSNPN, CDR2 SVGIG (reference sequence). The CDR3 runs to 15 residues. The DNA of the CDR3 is TGTGCCTGGAGTATCGGGACAGCGAGGAGTCAGCCCCAGCATTTT. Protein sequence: CAWSIGTARSQPQHF.

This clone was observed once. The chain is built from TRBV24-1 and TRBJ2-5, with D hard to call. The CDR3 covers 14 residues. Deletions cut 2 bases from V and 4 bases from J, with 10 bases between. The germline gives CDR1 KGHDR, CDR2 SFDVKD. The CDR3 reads CATSDSTIGETQYF. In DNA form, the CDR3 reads TGTGCCACCAGTGATTCCACTATAGGAGAGACCCAGTACTTC.

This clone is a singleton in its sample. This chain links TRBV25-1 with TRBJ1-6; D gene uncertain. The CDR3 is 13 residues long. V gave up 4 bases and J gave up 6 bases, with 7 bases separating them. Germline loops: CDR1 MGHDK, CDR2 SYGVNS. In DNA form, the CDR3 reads TGTGCCAGCAGTGGTCAGCTTAATTCACCCCTCCACTTT. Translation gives CASSGQLNSPLHF.

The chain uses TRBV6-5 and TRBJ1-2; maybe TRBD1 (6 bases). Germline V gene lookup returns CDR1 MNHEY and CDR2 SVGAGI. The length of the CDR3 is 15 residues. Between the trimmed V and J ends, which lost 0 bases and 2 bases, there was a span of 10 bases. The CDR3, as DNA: TGTGCCAGCAGTTACTCGTACCAGGGGAACTATGGCTACACCTTC. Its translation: CASSYSYQGNYGYTF.

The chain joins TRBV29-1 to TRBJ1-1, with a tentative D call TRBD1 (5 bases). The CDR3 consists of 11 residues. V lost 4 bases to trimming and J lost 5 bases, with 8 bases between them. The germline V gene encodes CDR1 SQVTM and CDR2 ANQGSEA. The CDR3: CSVGQMTEAFF. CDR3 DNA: TGCAGCGTTGGACAGATGACTGAAGCTTTCTTT.